This T cell receptor beta chain was sequenced for a study of breast tumors, draining lymph nodes, adjacent tissues (TCRdb year 2016). With regard to the full study: TCR beta repertoires were compared across tumor, adjacent nontumor tissue and axillary lymph nodes obtained from breast cancer patients. In human breast cancer, the study set out to evaluate how tumor, surrounding tissue and draining lymph node repertoires relate to one another and whether T cells may move between these sites.

Overall results and qualifications from the work: The similarity between tumor and nontumor tissue repertoires was significantly greater in luminal-like breast cancer than in basal-like breast cancer. The data were judged consistent with most tumor T cells deriving from the lymph node and then expanding within tumor tissue. Tumor T-cell repertoires showed less diversity than lymph node repertoires and more diversity than nontumor tissue repertoires, and tumor T-cell repertoires showed preferential V and J gene usage. Rather than being directly demonstrated, the conclusion that tumor T cells originate in lymph nodes was presented as consistent with a hypothesis.

Sequencing instrument: Illumina HiSeq 2000. TCR beta chain libraries were generated through multiplex PCR amplification. High-throughput sequencing was used to analyze the amplified TCR beta chain products. The public reads were reanalyzed by TCRdb: fastp trimming at Q25, MiXCR alignment, in-frame beta chains only. Each CDR3 protein gets just one entry, which takes the most common genes and DNA from the rows behind it. Here the sample has tens of thousands of distinct CDR3 sequences; around 28% occur a single time. Jointly, the top ten make up 7.5% to 10% of the sample. Concerning this clonotype itself: Its antigen remains unidentified. The DNA is omitted, as the CDR3 cannot be located on it reliably, and the CDR3 follows TCRdb's listing.

The axillary draining lymph nodes of breast cancer patients were the source of the lymph node samples. The source is a female donor with breast cancer. Some clones in this sample may be carry-over from other donors' samples. The specimen sequenced was axillary lymph node tissue.

The CDR3 reads CASSFYICSASTRGDRNYGYTF. The chain links TRBV11-1 with TRBJ1-2. CDR1 and CDR2, looked up from the germline V gene (reference sequence), are SGHAT and FQDESV. The CDR3 spans 22 residues, from the cysteine through the phenylalanine.